The 4 T cell receptor beta chains below were found in one sample sequenced in a study of beta chain features in type 1 diabetes (dated by TCRdb to the late 2010s). General study outcomes and caveats: A moderate but significant shortening of TCRB CDR3 length was observed in type 1 diabetes patients in all four CD4+ subsets.

Their antigens remain unidentified. Libraries were built with the immunoSEQ multiplex PCR assay. The entire isolated RNA was reverse transcribed using the High Capacity cDNA Reverse Transcription Kit, and thus expressed TCRB transcripts were sequenced. This is the immuneACCESS table as TCRdb keeps it, with only in-frame sequences that have V and J called. A part of the clones is gone; compared with another copy, unresolved V genes explain less than half, and the rest is unexplained. This sample comprises under 25,000 clones, around 57% of them detected only once. About 0.37% of the sample is taken by the ten largest. The sequenced sample consisted of stem cell memory CD4+ T cells from blood. Taken with the paper, the label for cell subset or site translates to: stem cell-like memory CD4+ T cells. All receptors derive from a young man with type 1 diabetes.

The chain is built from TRBV5-4 and TRBJ2-7, with 11 bases fitting TRBD2. Trimming took 4 bases from V and 2 from J; bases not matched to a gene: 8. The CDR3 covers 16 residues. Germline CDR1 SGHNT, CDR2 YYREEE (reference sequence). The CDR3 DNA is TGTGCCAGCAGCCCCGGGGGGACTAGCGGCACCTACGAGCAGTACTTC. The encoded protein is CASSPGGTSGTYEQYF.

There are a few counts of this clone. The chain couples TRBV10-3 to TRBJ2-3; TRBD2 aligns across 7 bases. Germline V gives CDR1 ENHRY, CDR2 SYGVKD. This CDR3 spans 14 amino acids. Trimming took 11 bases from V and 1 from J; bases not matched to a gene: 9. The CDR3 sequence: CALSREGRTDTQYF. CDR3 bases: TGTGCCCTCTCCAGGGAGGGCCGCACAGATACGCAGTATTTT.

The chain carries TRBV28 and TRBJ2-7, with a tentative D call TRBD1 (5 bases). V was cut by 6 bases and J by 3 bases, with 9 bases left in between. This CDR3 comprises 12 residues. CDR1 and CDR2 from the germline V gene are MDHEN and SYDVKM. For the CDR3, the DNA is TGTGCCAGCAGGGACAACGTCTACGAGCAGTACTTC. Protein sequence: CASRDNVYEQYF.

V usage is TRBV15 and J usage is TRBJ2-3, with 8 bases identical to TRBD2. V was clipped by 0 bases and J by 3 bases; unmatched bases: 8. Germline assignment: CDR1 LNHNV and CDR2 YYDKDF (reference sequence). CDR3 length equals 17 residues. CDR3 nucleotides: TGTGCCACCAGCAGAGATTCTCGGCGGGGGGTTACAGATACGCAGTATTTT. It encodes CATSRDSRRGVTDTQYF.